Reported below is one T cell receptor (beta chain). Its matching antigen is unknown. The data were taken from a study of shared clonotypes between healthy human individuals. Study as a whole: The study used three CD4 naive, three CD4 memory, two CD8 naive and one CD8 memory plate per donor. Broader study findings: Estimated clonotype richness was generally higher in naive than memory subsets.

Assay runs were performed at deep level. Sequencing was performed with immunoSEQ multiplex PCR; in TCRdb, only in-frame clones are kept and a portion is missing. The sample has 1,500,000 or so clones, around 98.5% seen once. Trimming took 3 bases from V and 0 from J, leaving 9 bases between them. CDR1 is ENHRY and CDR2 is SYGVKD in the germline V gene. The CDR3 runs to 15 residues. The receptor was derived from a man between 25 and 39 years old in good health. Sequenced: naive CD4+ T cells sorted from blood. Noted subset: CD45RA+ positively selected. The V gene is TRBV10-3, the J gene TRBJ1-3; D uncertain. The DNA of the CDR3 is TGTGCCATCAGTGACGCCATAGGCTCTGGAAACACCATATATTTT. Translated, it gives CAISDAIGSGNTIYF.